These 27 T cell receptor beta chains were all obtained from the same sample, sequenced in a study of cytomegalovirus exposure and HLA in healthy donors. Generated by immunoSEQ multiplex PCR, the TCRdb table keeps only in-frame clones and is missing some. The data show 97,000 or so clones, approximately 88% seen once. Sequencing was done on a sample of PBMCs. The receptor set was obtained from a woman aged 25 to 39 in good health and CMV-seronegative.

This sequence joins TRBV25-1 and TRBJ2-1, with a weak D call TRBD2 (5 bases). The germline CDR1 and CDR2 sequences are MGHDK and SYGVNS. V was clipped by 5 bases and J by 10 bases, with 12 bases between them. CDR3 length: 12 amino acids. CDR3 in DNA: TGTGCCAGCAGTCTGGCCGGGGAAGAGCAGTTCTTC. Its translation is CASSLAGEEQFF.

The V call is TRBV10-2, the J call TRBJ2-2; 11 positions match TRBD2. With V trimmed by 4 bases and J by 5 bases, 9 bases remained unmatched. The CDR3 is made up of 17 amino acids. From germline, CDR1 is WSHSY and CDR2 SAAADI. The CDR3 region has the DNA TGCGCCAGCAGTGTAAGCCTAGCGGGGGGTTGGACCGGGGAGCTGTTTTTT. Its protein is CASSVSLAGGWTGELFF.

The chain couples TRBV6-1 to TRBJ2-7; 7 bases agree with TRBD1. Germline lookup yields CDR1 MNHNS and CDR2 SASEGT. J lost 0 bases, V lost 6 bases, and 8 bases had no gene match. The CDR3 covers 15 residues. The DNA for the CDR3 is TGTGCCAGCAGCGCCGAGGACAGGAACTCCTACGAGCAGTACTTC. It encodes CASSAEDRNSYEQYF.

The V and J genes are TRBV7-3 and TRBJ2-3; TRBD2 matches 7 bases. Looked up from germline, CDR1 is SGHTA and CDR2 is FQGTGA. The CDR3 extends over 14 amino acids. V trimming: 2 bases; J trimming: 2 bases; junction bases outside the gene matches: 1. The CDR3 here is CASSLRGDTDTQYF. CDR3 sequence (DNA): TGTGCCAGCAGCTTACGGGGGGACACAGATACGCAGTATTTT.

As DNA, the CDR3 is TGTGCCAGCAGCTTAGTGGCAGGGGGCGCGGGGGAGACCCAGTACTTC. Residues: CASSLVAGGAGETQYF. The V gene is TRBV11-2, the J gene TRBJ2-5; TRBD1 matches 8 bases. Germline V CDR1 and CDR2: SGHAT, FQNNGV. Trimming took 1 base from V and 5 from J; bases not matched to a gene: 9. This CDR3 region has 16 residues.

The V gene is TRBV19, the J gene TRBJ2-5, with TRBD2 as a possible D gene (6 bases). V was pared by 6 bases and J by 7 bases, with 15 bases between. The CDR3 runs to 13 residues. Germline V CDR1 and CDR2: LNHDA, SQIVND (reference sequence). In DNA form, the CDR3 reads TGTGCCAGTAGCACGGTGCGGGGCGGGACCCAGTACTTC. Protein: CASSTVRGGTQYF.

The chain has TRBV10-2 and TRBJ2-3; a possible D gene is TRBD1 (6 bases). Germline V gene sequence: CDR1 WSHSY, CDR2 SAAADI. This CDR3 spans 13 amino acids. The ends were cut back, 7 bases at V and 4 bases at J, with 12 bases in the middle. Here the CDR3 reads CASMGAFSDTQYF. In DNA form, the CDR3 reads TGCGCCAGCATGGGGGCTTTCTCAGATACGCAGTATTTT.

The chain employs TRBV9 and TRBJ2-7; D is possibly TRBD2 (5 bases). The CDR3 loop spans 13 amino acids. V shed 4 bases and J shed 0 bases, with 8 bases lying between them. Germline V gives CDR1 SGDLS, CDR2 YYNGEE. The CDR3 region has the DNA TGTGCCAGCAGCTCTGGGAGCTCCTACGAGCAGTACTTC. As protein: CASSSGSSYEQYF.

V and J are TRBV9 and TRBJ1-5; TRBD1 might be the D (6 bases). Trimming pared 2 bases from V and 7 bases from J, leaving 16 bases between. Germline-derived CDR1 and CDR2 are SGDLS and YYNGEE. CDR3 size: 15 residues. DNA of the CDR3: TGTGCCAGCAGCGTTACGGACAGTTCCAGCCAGCCCCAGCATTTT. This translates into CASSVTDSSSQPQHF.

V gene TRBV7-6 combines with J gene TRBJ2-1; D is perhaps TRBD1 (6 bases). The germline CDR1 and CDR2 sequences are SGHVS and FNYEAQ. The V and J ends lost 5 bases and 2 bases respectively, with 10 bases between them. This CDR3 is built from 14 residues. The CDR3 DNA sequence: TGTGCCAGCAGCCCAGGGGCCACCTACAATGAGCAGTTCTTC. This codes for CASSPGATYNEQFF. Full variable domain (remainder filled in from reference TRBV7-6 and TRBJ2-1): GAGVSQSPRYKVTKRGQDVALRCDPISGHVSLYWYRQALGQGPEFLTYFNYEAQQDKSGLPNDRFSAERPEGSISTLTIQRTEQRDSAMYRCASSPGATYNEQFFGPGTRLTVL.

This chain joins TRBV4-1 and TRBJ2-7, with 11 bases matching TRBD1. CDR1 is MGHRA, CDR2 YSYEKL, per germline. V dropped 1 base and J dropped 2; count of bases not matched to a gene: 4. CDR3 length equals 16 residues. The CDR3 sequence is CASSQGQGQGAYEQYF. The CDR3 DNA follows: TGCGCCAGCAGCCAAGGGCAGGGACAGGGGGCCTACGAGCAGTACTTC.

This chain joins TRBV20-1 and TRBJ1-2; tentative D call: TRBD1 (5 bases). Germline lookup yields CDR1 DFQATT and CDR2 SNEGSKA (reference sequence). V was pared by 5 bases and J by 7 bases, with 11 bases between. The CDR3 extends over 11 amino acids. The CDR3 DNA follows: TGCAGTGCTCAATACAGGAGTGGCTACACCTTC. Its protein product is CSAQYRSGYTF.

This chain links TRBV29-1 with TRBJ1-5, with a tentative D call TRBD1 (5 bases). This CDR3 region has 16 residues. The germline gives CDR1 SQVTM, CDR2 ANQGSEA. The V gene lost 3 bases and the J gene lost 0 bases, with 15 bases spanning the gap. The CDR3 loop is CSVESGHLYSNQPQHF. DNA of the CDR3: TGCAGCGTTGAGTCCGGACATCTATATAGCAATCAGCCCCAGCATTTT. Full variable domain (remainder filled in from reference TRBV29-1 and TRBJ1-5): SAVISQKPSRDICQRGTSLTIQCQVDSQVTMMFWYRQQPGQSLTLIATANQGSEATYESGFVIDKFPISRPNLTFSTLTVSNMSPEDSSIYLCSVESGHLYSNQPQHFGDGTRLSIL.

This chain joins TRBV5-1 and TRBJ1-3; a weak D match, TRBD1 (6 bases). The CDR3 contains 14 residues. Looked up from germline, CDR1 is SGHRS and CDR2 is YFSETQ. Between the trimmed V and J ends, which lost 4 bases and 7 bases, there was a span of 15 bases. The DNA for the CDR3 is TGCGCCAGCAGCGTGGGACCCCAGGGGAACACCATATATTTT. Amino acid sequence: CASSVGPQGNTIYF. Combining the CDR3 with reference TRBV5-1 and TRBJ1-3 gives the whole variable domain KAGVTQTPRYLIKTRGQQVTLSCSPISGHRSVSWYQQTPGQGLQFLFEYFSETQRNKGNFPGRFSGRQFSNSRSEMNVSTLELGDSALYLCASSVGPQGNTIYFGEGSWLTVV.

The V call is TRBV5-1, the J call TRBJ2-2; 8 nucleotides match TRBD2. The germline gives CDR1 SGHRS, CDR2 YFSETQ. The CDR3 is made up of 16 amino acids. J was trimmed by 4 bases and V by 0 bases; bases with no gene match: 5. CDR3 amino acids: CASSLVRLAGTGELFF. CDR3 nucleotides: TGCGCCAGCAGCTTGGTTCGGCTAGCGGGCACCGGGGAGCTGTTTTTT.

This chain joins TRBV7-7 and TRBJ2-3; 7 nucleotides line up with TRBD2. The CDR3 extends over 15 amino acids. V trimming: 5 bases; J trimming: 2 bases; junction bases outside the gene matches: 7. Germline V lookup: CDR1 SSHAT, CDR2 FNYEAQ (reference sequence). CDR3 nucleotides: TGTGCCAGCAGCCCAACAAGCGGGGCCACAGATACGCAGTATTTT. Protein sequence: CASSPTSGATDTQYF.

The CDR3 nucleotides read TGTGCCAGCAGTTTTGAGACAGGGGAATTTAACTATGGCTACACCTTC. Protein sequence: CASSFETGEFNYGYTF. The chain links TRBV28 to TRBJ1-2, with 8 bases lining up with TRBD1. This CDR3 is 16 amino acids long. The V gene end was trimmed by 3 bases and the J gene end by 1 base; junction bases not matched to a gene: 7. Germline V gene sequence: CDR1 MDHEN, CDR2 SYDVKM.

The genes are TRBV7-2 and TRBJ2-5, with 7 bases matching TRBD1. Trimming at V came to 4 bases and at J to 2 bases, leaving 4 bases not matched to a gene. Germline V gene sequence: CDR1 SGHTA, CDR2 FQGNSA. This CDR3 region has 14 residues. This CDR3 is CASSWGQPQETQYF. CDR3 in DNA: TGTGCCAGCAGCTGGGGACAGCCACAAGAGACCCAGTACTTC. The whole variable domain, remainder taken from reference TRBV7-2 and TRBJ2-5, is GAGVSQSPSNKVTEKGKDVELRCDPISGHTALYWYRQSLGQGLEFLIYFQGNSAPDKSGLPSDRFSAERTGGSVSTLTIQRTQQEDSAVYLCASSWGQPQETQYFGPGTRLLVL.

This clone was observed a handful of times. This chain uses TRBV6-1 with TRBJ1-4; D gene ambiguous. Trimming left V 5 bases short and J 7 bases short, with 17 bases between. The CDR3 is 15 amino acids. The germline V gene has CDR1 MNHNS and CDR2 SASEGT. CDR3 DNA sequence: TGTGCCAGCAGTCCGACGGGGTCAATAGTTGAAAAACTGTTTTTT. The encoded protein is CASSPTGSIVEKLFF.

The gene calls are TRBV7-3 and TRBJ1-1; D perhaps matches TRBD1 (5 bases). V was cut by 6 bases and J by 3 bases, with 14 bases left in between. CDR3 size: 14 residues. Germline V CDR1 and CDR2: SGHTA, FQGTGA. CDR3 residues: CASSYGAGYTEAFF. As DNA, the CDR3 is TGTGCCAGCAGTTATGGGGCAGGGTACACTGAAGCTTTCTTT. Supplemented by reference TRBV7-3 and TRBJ1-1, the full variable domain reads GAGVSQTPSNKVTEKGKYVELRCDPISGHTALYWYRQSLGQGPEFLIYFQGTGAADDSGLPNDRFFAVRPEGSVSTLKIQRTERGDSAVYLCASSYGAGYTEAFFGQGTRLTVV.

V usage is TRBV7-9 and J usage is TRBJ2-7; the match to TRBD2 covers 8 bases. Germline-derived CDR1 and CDR2 are SEHNR and FQNEAQ (reference sequence). The CDR3 has 13 residues. Trimming at V came to 3 bases and at J to 7 bases, leaving 5 bases not matched to a gene. This CDR3 is CASSFSGTREQYF. CDR3 nucleotides: TGTGCCAGCAGCTTTAGCGGGACGCGGGAGCAGTACTTC.

The chain uses TRBV2 and TRBJ1-5; D is unclear. This CDR3 region has 13 residues. Per germline, CDR1 SNHLY and CDR2 FYNNEI. Trimming removed 7 bases from V and 1 base from J, with 8 bases in between. The CDR3 bases are TGTGCCAGCATGGCACAGAGCAATCAGCCCCAGCATTTT. Protein product: CASMAQSNQPQHF.

The chain has TRBV10-3 and TRBJ2-7; TRBD2 matches at 11 bases. The CDR3 is 15 amino acids. Per the germline V gene, CDR1 is ENHRY and CDR2 is SYGVKD. Unmatched junction bases numbered 11, after V lost 11 bases and J lost 2 bases. The CDR3 nucleotides are TGTGCCGTCGGGCGGACTAGCGGGTTCCCCTACGAGCAGTACTTC. Translated, it gives CAVGRTSGFPYEQYF.

This clone was observed a single time. The chain carries TRBV18 and TRBJ1-1, with D perhaps TRBD1 (5 bases). Between the trimmed V and J ends, which lost 4 bases and 11 bases, there was a span of 20 bases. This CDR3 has 14 amino acids. CDR1 and CDR2 (germline): KGHSH, LQKENI. The CDR3 DNA is TGTGCCAGCTCACTCACGGGGACTAACCTCGGTGCTTTCTTT. Amino acids: CASSLTGTNLGAFF.

This clone was counted a single time. The rearrangement uses TRBV9 and TRBJ1-1, with D perhaps matching TRBD1 (5 bases). In germline, CDR1 is SGDLS, CDR2 YYNGEE. V gave up 5 bases and J gave up 3 bases, with 11 bases separating them. This CDR3 is 13 amino acids long. The CDR3 nucleotides read TGTGCCAGCAGTGGGGGAGGGTACACTGAAGCTTTCTTT. Translated, it gives CASSGGGYTEAFF.

The chain is built from TRBV7-3 and TRBJ1-2; no firm D call. The CDR3 spans 12 residues. Per the germline V gene, CDR1 is SGHTA and CDR2 is FQGTGA. V lost 5 bases and J lost 8, with 12 bases in between. The DNA for the CDR3 is TGTGCCAGCAGCCATGCGGGGTCCGGCTACACCTTC. Translated: CASSHAGSGYTF.

The gene calls are TRBV5-4 and TRBJ2-1; 9 positions match TRBD2. Germline V gene lookup returns CDR1 SGHNT and CDR2 YYREEE (reference sequence). The J segment lost 4 bases and the V segment lost 4 bases, leaving 12 bases of the junction unmatched. This CDR3 contains 17 residues. In DNA form, the CDR3 reads TGTGCCAGCAGCCTATTAGCGGGAGCAGCTAGTTACAATGAGCAGTTCTTC. This codes for CASSLLAGAASYNEQFF.